This TCR beta chain was recovered during a study of post-analysis software for immune sequencing data. Findings of the study overall: The normalized Chao1 diversity of multiple sclerosis patients was significantly lower than that of controls. Roughly 5 TRBV segments occurring more often in patients than controls included TRBV5-6, TRBV5-1 and TRBV20-1.

cDNA libraries of TCR beta carried unique molecular identifiers. Each batch of about 0.95 to 10 million T cells produced hundreds of thousands of cDNA molecules. TCRdb passed the PCR reads through MiXCR, listing each CDR3 protein once. Here the sample spans 820,000 or so distinct CDR3 sequences, approximately 53% being singletons. This clonotype occurred a few times. The antigen remains undetermined. The CDR3 totals 14 residues. Trimming stripped 3 bases from V and 3 bases from J, with 12 bases between. Germline CDR1 is MNHEY and CDR2 is SVGAGI. The sequence was collected from a girl aged 5-17 years with multiple sclerosis. This sequence joins TRBV6-5 and TRBJ2-7; the D is unclear. The specimen sequenced was blood. The CDR3 here is CASSYGWYFYEQYF. In DNA form, the CDR3 reads TGTGCCAGCAGTTATGGTTGGTATTTCTACGAGCAGTACTTC.